This TCR beta chain derives from a study of cytomegalovirus exposure and HLA in healthy donors. Overall study findings and caveats: DRB1 had the most TCR associations and HLA-C the fewest, a later analysis found, with rates varying by HLA locus. Productive status was seen about 87% or about 30% of the time for most TCR beta V segments in an earlier analysis.

PCR involved 60 Vbeta and 13 Jbeta primers. In the original workflow: A follow-up analysis tallied around 76 million unique TCR beta chains, roughly 10 million shared. Repertoires were generated with immunoSEQ multiplex PCR, while TCRdb's copy carries only in-frame clones and drops some. For V, J and clone size, that table is used; D and trimming come from the DNA. Its table records some 84,000 clones. Comments on this clone: The antigen is not known.

This CDR3 has 20 residues. Germline loops: CDR1 SGDLS, CDR2 YYNGEE. V lost 3 bases and J lost 6; bases outside the gene matches: 21. Sequences were obtained from PBMCs. V gene TRBV9 combines with J gene TRBJ2-3, with 11 bases identical to TRBD2. The TCR comes from a man aged 50-59 years in good health and CMV-seronegative. The CDR3 DNA reads as TGTGCCAGCAGCGCCCGAGGGCTAGCGGGGGGAATAGGGGAGGCCGATACGCAGTATTTT. Translating gives CASSARGLAGGIGEADTQYF.